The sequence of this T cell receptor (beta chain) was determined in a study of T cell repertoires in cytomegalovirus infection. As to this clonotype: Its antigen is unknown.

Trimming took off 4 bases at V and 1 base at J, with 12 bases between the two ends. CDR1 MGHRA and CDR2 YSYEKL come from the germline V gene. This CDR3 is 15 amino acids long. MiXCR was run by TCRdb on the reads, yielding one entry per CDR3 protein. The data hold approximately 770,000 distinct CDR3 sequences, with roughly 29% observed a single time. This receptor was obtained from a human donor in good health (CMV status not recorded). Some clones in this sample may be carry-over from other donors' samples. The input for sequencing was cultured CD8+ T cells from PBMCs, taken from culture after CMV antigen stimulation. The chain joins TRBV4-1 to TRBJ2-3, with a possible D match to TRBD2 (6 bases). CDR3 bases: TGCGCCAGCAGCCCCAGGACTACCGGCACAGATACGCAGTATTTT. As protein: CASSPRTTGTDTQYF.